This T cell receptor beta chain was sequenced in a study of T cells in Graves' hyperthyroidism and ophthalmopathy (dated by TCRdb to between 2018 and 2021). Regarding the study in general: Peripheral blood samples were taken at initial diagnosis, before any treatment was given. TCR V-J signatures able to tell the groups apart were searched for in a discovery cohort of 100 patients, of whom under 45 had Graves' ophthalmopathy and some 60 had stable Graves' hyperthyroidism. An independent validation cohort of 18 to 20 hyperthyroidism patients and 17 patients who later progressed to ophthalmopathy tested prospective prediction of ophthalmopathy. The 75 to 100 discovery patients were randomly split 7:3 into training and test sets. The study also compared thyroid tissue and blood T-cell repertoires from a handful of Graves' hyperthyroidism patients. After sampling, hyperthyroidism patients received methimazole starting at 30 mg daily, and ophthalmopathy patients received high-dose intravenous methylprednisolone. TCR Vbeta CDR3 sequencing of fewer than 150 peripheral blood samples (fewer than 45 ophthalmopathy, 75 to 80 hyperthyroidism and about 17 progressor patients) is reported in the paper. Paper-wide results and their limitations: Sample size was not statistically predetermined, and blinding of investigators to group allocation was not performed. Most expanded thyroid clonotypes (frequency above 0.001) were also detected in blood, suggesting blood repertoires may reflect thyroid immune responses. In cross-validation, a model built on a 13 V-J signature told ophthalmopathy apart from stable hyperthyroidism with approximately 91% sensitivity and roughly 81% specificity, and in testing the same model reached 80%/75%. In validation, the model predicted progression to ophthalmopathy with 55% to 71% sensitivity and around 72% specificity, a median of around 6.6 months before onset.

Moderately to severely active disease, a Clinical Activity Score of at least 3, a NOSPECS grade of at least 4, and a duration under 3 months were present in ophthalmopathy patients. The study excluded patients with uncontrolled infections, other autoimmune diseases, pregnancy or lactation. Diagnoses were established on the basis of clinical symptoms, serum thyroxine and TRAb, thyroid ultrasound, and orbital computed tomography. Ficoll-Paque density gradient centrifugation was used to isolate PBMCs from 10 ml of fresh peripheral blood. Total RNA was extracted using Trizol reagent, and RNA quality was assessed on an Agilent 2100 Bioanalyzer. The TCR beta CDR3 regions were amplified from the RNA transcripts. For the first round of RT-PCR on the TCR CDR3, the HTBI primer set was used together with the Qiagen OneStep RT-PCR kit. The libraries were constructed in a second round of multiplex PCR and then size-selected and purified. Paired-end sequencing of the libraries was performed with 100 bp reads on an Illumina HiSeq2000. The authors' pipeline ran thus. SOAPnuke was used to process the raw data, removing reads that contained adapters or uncalled bases, had a mean Phred below 15, or lacked an exact match to the constant primer or identifier. High-quality paired reads were merged with COPE v1.2.5, and unique nucleotide sequences were defined as clonotypes. MiTCR v1.1 was used to align clonotypes to the IMGT TRBV, TRBD and TRBJ reference segments. The analysis was restricted to V-J combinations with a frequency above 0.0001, which together covered 99% to 99.2% of the repertoires. A TCS score was defined as the ratio between F50 (clonal expansion) and ExV (chaos), using BLOSUM62-based TCRdist between CDR3 peptides within each V-J. Welch's t-statistics and random forest reduced roughly 540 V-J features to 13, which were used in a naive Bayes classifier (R e1071). The public reads were run again by TCRdb, first through fastp at Q25 and then through MiXCR, and only productive beta chains were kept. One record per CDR3 amino acid sequence lists the most common genes and DNA. The V and J calls here are based on TCRdb, not the publication. This sample is represented by some 320,000 distinct CDR3 sequences; approximately 14% of them were singletons. The leading ten clones occupy approximately 35% of the sample.

Sequences LNHNV (CDR1) and YYDKDF (CDR2) are obtained from the germline V gene (reference sequence). Including cysteine and phenylalanine, the CDR3 has 15 amino acids. The DNA shown is the 45-base CDR3, in frame from base 1. V is reduced by 0 bases and J by 4 bases, leaving a spacing of 11 bases between them. There are many counts of this clonotype. Its antigen target is currently unknown. No base quality information exists; no much larger clone differs at one position. Sequenced input: blood. The receptor chain draws on TRBV15 and TRBJ2-3; too little of a D gene remains to name it. The TCR comes from a woman aged 40 to 49 with Graves' ophthalmopathy. CDR3 reads: CATSRDLEGPDTQYF. The base sequence is TGTGCCACCAGCAGAGATCTCGAAGGGCCAGATACGCAGTATTTT.